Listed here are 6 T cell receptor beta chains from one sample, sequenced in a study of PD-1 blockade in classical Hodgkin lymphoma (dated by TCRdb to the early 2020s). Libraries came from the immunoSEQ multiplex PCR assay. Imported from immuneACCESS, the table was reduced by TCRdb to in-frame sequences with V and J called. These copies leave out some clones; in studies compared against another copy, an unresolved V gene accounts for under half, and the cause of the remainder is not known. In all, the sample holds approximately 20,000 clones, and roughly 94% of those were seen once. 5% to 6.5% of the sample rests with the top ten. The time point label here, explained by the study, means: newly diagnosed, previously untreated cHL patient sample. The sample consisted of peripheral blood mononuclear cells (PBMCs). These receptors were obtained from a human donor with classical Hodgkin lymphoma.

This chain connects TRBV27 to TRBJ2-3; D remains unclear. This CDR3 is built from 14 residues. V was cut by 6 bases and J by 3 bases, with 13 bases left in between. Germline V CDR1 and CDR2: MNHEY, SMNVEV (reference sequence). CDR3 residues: CASSPSVGTDTQYF. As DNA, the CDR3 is TGTGCCAGCAGCCCCTCTGTAGGTACAGATACGCAGTATTTT.

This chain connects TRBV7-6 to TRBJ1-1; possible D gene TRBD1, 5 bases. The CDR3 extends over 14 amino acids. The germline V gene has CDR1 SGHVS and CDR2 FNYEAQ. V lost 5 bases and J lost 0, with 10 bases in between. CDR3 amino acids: CASSLGGVNTEAFF. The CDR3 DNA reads TGTGCCAGCAGCCTCGGGGGAGTGAACACTGAAGCTTTCTTT.

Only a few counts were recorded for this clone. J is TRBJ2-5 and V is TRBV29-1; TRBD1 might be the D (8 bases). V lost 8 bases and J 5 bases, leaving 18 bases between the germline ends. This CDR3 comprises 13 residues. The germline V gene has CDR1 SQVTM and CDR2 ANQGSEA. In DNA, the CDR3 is TGCAGCTTGCAGGGGGCGGGGGTGGAGACCCAGTACTTC. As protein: CSLQGAGVETQYF.

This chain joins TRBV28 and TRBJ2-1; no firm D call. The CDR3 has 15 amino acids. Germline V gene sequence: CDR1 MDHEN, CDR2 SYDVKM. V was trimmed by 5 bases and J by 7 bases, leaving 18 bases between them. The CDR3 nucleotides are TGTGCCAGCAGTACACCGGGTAGCAGGATGAATGAGCAGTTCTTC. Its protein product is CASSTPGSRMNEQFF. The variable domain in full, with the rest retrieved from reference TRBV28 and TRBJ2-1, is DVKVTQSSRYLVKRTGEKVFLECVQDMDHENMFWYRQDPGLGLRLIYFSYDVKMKEKGDIPEGYSVSREKKERFSLILESASTNQTSMYLCASSTPGSRMNEQFFGPGTRLTVL.

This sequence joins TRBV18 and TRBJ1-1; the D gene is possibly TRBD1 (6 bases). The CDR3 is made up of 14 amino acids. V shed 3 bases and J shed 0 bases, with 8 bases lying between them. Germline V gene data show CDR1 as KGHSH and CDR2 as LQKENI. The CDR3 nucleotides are TGTGCCAGCTCACCGGACAGAATGAACACTGAAGCTTTCTTT. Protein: CASSPDRMNTEAFF.

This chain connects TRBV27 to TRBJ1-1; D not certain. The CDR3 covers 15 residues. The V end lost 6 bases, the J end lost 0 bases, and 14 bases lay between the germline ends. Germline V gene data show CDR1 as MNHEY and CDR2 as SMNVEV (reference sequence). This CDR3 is CASRRRRVLNTEAFF. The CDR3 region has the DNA TGTGCCAGCAGGAGGCGAAGGGTTTTGAACACTGAAGCTTTCTTT.